What follows describes a single T cell receptor (beta chain). Its specificity is unknown. This sample was taken from a study of shared clonotypes between healthy human individuals. Profiled with immunoSEQ multiplex PCR; TCRdb holds only in-frame clones, not every one. Found here are roughly 2.6 million clones, more than 90% of them singletons; the top ten hold more than 0.12%. Trimming cost V 2 bases and J 0 bases, with 9 bases left between them. This CDR3 is built from 15 residues. Germline CDR1 reads SGHTS; CDR2 reads YDEGEE. Broader study findings: Large sequencing depth failed to make sorted-subset sequencing complete, rarefaction showed. Generally, estimated richness proved larger in naive subsets than it did in memory subsets.

The clonotype originates from a man between 18 and 29 years old in good health. The specimen was naive CD4+ T cells sorted from blood. The subset was: CD45RA+ positively selected. The chain joins TRBV5-8 to TRBJ1-5, with D maybe TRBD1 (6 bases). CDR3 sequence reads: CASSFTGYSNQPQHF. The DNA for the CDR3 is TGTGCCAGCAGCTTTACAGGGTATAGCAATCAGCCCCAGCATTTT.